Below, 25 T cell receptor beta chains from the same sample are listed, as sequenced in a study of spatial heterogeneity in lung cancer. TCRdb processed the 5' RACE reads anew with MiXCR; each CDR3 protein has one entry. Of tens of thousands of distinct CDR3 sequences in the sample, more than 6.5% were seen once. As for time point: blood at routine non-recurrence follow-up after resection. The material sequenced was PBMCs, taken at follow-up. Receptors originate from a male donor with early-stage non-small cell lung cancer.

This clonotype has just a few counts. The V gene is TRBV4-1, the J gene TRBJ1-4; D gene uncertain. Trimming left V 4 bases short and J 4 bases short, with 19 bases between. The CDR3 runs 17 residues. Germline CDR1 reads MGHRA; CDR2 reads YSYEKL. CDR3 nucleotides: TGCGCCAGCAGCCCTATCATCGGACCAGCTGGTAATGAAAAACTGTTTTTT. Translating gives CASSPIIGPAGNEKLFF.

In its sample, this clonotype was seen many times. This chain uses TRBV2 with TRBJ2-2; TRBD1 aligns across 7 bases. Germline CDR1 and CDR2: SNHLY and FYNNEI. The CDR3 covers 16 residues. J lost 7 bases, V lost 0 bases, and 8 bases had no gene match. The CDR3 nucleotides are TGTGCCAGCAGTGAAGCGCGTAATCGGGACAGCGGGGAGCTGTTTTTT. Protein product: CASSEARNRDSGELFF.

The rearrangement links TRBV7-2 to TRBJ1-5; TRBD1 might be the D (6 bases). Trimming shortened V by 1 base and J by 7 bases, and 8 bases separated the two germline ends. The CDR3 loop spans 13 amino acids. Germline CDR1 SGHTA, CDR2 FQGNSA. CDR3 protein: CASSLETGQPQHF. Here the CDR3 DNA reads TGTGCCAGCAGCTTAGAGACAGGACAGCCCCAGCATTTT.

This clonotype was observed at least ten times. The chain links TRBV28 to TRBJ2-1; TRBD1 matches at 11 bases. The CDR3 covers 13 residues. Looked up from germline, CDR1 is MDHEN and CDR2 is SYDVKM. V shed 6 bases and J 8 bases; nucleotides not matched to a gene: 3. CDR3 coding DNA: TGTGCCAGCAGGGACAGGGGGCGTGATGAGCAGTTCTTC. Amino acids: CASRDRGRDEQFF.

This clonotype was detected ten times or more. The CDR3 spells CSVGGLSYGYTF. For the CDR3, the DNA is TGCAGCGTTGGGGGACTCTCCTATGGCTACACCTTC. This chain uses TRBV29-1 with TRBJ1-2; D may be TRBD1 (5 bases). Germline loops: CDR1 SQVTM, CDR2 ANQGSEA. Deletions cut 4 bases from V and 4 bases from J, with 10 bases between. The CDR3 is made up of 12 amino acids.

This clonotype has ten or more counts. CDR3 DNA: TGCAGTGCTCGACAGGGGGCGCAGGACGAGCAGTACTTC. Translating it yields CSARQGAQDEQYF. The rearrangement links TRBV20-1 to TRBJ2-7; 10 nucleotides align to TRBD1. Germline lookup yields CDR1 DFQATT and CDR2 SNEGSKA (reference sequence). J gave up 5 bases and V 5 bases, and 6 bases lay outside the gene matches. The CDR3 loop spans 13 amino acids.

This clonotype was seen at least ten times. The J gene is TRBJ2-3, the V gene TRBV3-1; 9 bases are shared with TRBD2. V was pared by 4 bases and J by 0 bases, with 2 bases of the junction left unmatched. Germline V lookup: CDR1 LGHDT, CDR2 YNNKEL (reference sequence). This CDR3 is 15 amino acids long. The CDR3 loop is CASSLLAGSTDTQYF. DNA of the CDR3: TGTGCCAGCAGCCTACTAGCGGGTAGCACAGATACGCAGTATTTT.

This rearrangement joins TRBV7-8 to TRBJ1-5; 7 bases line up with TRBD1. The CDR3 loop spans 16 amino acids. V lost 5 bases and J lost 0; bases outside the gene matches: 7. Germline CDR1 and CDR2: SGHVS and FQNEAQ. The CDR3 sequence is CASSGAGGDSNQPQHF. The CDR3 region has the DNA TGTGCCAGCAGCGGTGCAGGGGGAGATAGCAATCAGCCCCAGCATTTT.

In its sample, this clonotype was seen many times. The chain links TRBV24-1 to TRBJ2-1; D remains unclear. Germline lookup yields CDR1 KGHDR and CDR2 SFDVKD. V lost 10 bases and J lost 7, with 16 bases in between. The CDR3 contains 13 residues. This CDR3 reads CATSTGDSNEQFF. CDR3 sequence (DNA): TGTGCCACATCGACTGGCGATTCGAATGAGCAGTTCTTC.

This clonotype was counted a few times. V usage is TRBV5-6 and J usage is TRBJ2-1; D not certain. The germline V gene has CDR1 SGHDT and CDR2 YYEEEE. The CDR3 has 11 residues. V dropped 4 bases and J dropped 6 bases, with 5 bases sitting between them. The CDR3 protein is CASSRRNEQFF. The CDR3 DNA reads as TGTGCCAGCAGCCGCCGCAATGAGCAGTTCTTC.

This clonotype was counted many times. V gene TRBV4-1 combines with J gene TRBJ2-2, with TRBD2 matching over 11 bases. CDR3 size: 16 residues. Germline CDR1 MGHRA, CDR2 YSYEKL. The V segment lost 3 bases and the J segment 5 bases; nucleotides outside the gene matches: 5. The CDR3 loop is CASSHGTSGLTGELFF. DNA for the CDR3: TGCGCCAGCAGCCACGGGACTAGCGGACTAACCGGGGAGCTGTTTTTT.

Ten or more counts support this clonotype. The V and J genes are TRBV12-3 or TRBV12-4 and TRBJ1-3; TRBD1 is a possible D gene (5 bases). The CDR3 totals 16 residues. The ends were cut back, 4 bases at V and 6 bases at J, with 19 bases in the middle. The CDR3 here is CASSYWGNEAENTIYF. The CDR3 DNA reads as TGTGCCAGCAGTTATTGGGGGAACGAAGCTGAAAACACCATATATTTT.

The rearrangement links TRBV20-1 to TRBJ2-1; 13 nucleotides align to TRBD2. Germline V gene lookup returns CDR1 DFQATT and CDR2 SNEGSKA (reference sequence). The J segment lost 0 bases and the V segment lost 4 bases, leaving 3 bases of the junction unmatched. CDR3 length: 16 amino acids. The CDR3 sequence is CSATRLAGGSYNEQFF. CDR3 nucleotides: TGCAGTGCTACCAGACTAGCGGGGGGCTCCTACAATGAGCAGTTCTTC.

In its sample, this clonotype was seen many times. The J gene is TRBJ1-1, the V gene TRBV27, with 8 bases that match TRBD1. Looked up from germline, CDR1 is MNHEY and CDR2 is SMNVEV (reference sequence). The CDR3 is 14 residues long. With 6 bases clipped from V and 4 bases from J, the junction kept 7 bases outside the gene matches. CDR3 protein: CASRGGQGVTEAFF. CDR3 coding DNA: TGTGCCAGCAGGGGCGGACAGGGAGTCACTGAAGCTTTCTTT.

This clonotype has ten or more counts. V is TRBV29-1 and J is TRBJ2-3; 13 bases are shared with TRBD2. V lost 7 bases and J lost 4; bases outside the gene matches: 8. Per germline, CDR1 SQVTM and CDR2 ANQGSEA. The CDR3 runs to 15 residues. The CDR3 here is CSAPGLAGVPDTQYF. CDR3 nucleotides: TGCAGCGCTCCAGGACTAGCGGGGGTCCCAGATACGCAGTATTTT.

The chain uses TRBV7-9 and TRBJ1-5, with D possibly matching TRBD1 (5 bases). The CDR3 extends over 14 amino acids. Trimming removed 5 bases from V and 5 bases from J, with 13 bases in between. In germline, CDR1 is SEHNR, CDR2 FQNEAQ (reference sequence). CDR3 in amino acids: CASSPEGWDQPQHF. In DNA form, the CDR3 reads TGTGCCAGCAGCCCCGAGGGGTGGGATCAGCCCCAGCATTTT.

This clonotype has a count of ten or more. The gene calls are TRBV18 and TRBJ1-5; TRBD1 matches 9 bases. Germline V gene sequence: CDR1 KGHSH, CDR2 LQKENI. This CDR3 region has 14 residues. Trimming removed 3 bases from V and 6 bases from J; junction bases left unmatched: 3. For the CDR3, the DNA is TGTGCCAGCTCACCTAAGGACAGGGGTCAGCCCCAGCATTTT. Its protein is CASSPKDRGQPQHF. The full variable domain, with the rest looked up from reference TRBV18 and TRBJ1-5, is NAGVMQNPRHLVRRRGQEARLRCSPMKGHSHVYWYRQLPEEGLKFMVYLQKENIIDESGMPKERFSAEFPKEGPSILRIQQVVRGDSAAYFCASSPKDRGQPQHFGDGTRLSIL.

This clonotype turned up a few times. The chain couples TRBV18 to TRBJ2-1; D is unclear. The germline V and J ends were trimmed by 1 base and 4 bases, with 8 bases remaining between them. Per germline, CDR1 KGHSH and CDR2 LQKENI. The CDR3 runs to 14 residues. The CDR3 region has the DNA TGTGCCAGCTCACCACTCGCGGCGTACAATGAGCAGTTCTTC. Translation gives CASSPLAAYNEQFF.

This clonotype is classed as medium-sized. DNA of the CDR3: TGCAGTGCTAGAGCCTACAGGGATACTAATGAAAAACTGTTTTTT. This gives the protein CSARAYRDTNEKLFF. The V call is TRBV20-1, the J call TRBJ1-4; a possible D gene is TRBD1 (6 bases). Germline V gene lookup returns CDR1 DFQATT and CDR2 SNEGSKA (reference sequence). The CDR3 is made up of 15 amino acids. Trimming removed 1 base from V and 2 bases from J, with 11 bases in between.

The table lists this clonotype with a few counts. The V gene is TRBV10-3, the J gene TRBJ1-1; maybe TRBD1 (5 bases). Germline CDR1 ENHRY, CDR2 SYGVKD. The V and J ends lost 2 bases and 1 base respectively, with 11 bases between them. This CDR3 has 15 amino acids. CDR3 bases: TGTGCCATCAGTGAGCCTTCGACAGCGAACACTGAAGCTTTCTTT. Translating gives CAISEPSTANTEAFF.

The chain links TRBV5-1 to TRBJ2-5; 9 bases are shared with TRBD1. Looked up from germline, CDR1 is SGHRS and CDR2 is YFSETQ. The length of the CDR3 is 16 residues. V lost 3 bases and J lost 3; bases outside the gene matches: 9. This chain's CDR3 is CASSWPQQGAEETQYF. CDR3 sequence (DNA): TGCGCCAGCAGCTGGCCCCAACAGGGGGCCGAAGAGACCCAGTACTTC.

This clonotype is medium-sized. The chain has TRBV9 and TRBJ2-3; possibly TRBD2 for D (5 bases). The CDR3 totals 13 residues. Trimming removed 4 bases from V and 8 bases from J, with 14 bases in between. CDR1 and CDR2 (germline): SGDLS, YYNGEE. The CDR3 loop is CASSSDGVRTQYF. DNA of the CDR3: TGTGCCAGCAGCAGCGACGGGGTTCGTACGCAGTATTTT.

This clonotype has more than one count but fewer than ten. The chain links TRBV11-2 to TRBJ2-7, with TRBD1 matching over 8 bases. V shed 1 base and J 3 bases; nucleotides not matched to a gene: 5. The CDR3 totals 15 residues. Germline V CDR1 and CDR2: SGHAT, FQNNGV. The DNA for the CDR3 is TGTGCCAGCAGCTTAGTGTCAGGGGGCGGCTACGAGCAGTACTTC. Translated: CASSLVSGGGYEQYF.

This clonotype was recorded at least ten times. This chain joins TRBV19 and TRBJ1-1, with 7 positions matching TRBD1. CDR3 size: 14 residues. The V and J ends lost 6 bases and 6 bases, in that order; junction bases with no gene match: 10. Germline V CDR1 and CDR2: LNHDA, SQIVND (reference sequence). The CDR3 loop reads CASSPATGIAEAFF. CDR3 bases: TGTGCCAGTAGCCCAGCGACAGGGATCGCTGAAGCTTTCTTT.

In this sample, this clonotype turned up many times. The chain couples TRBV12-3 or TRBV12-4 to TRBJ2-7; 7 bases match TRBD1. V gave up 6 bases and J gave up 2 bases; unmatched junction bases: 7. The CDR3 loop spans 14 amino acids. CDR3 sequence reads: CASRPGGQTYEQYF. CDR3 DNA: TGTGCCAGCAGGCCAGGGGGACAAACCTACGAGCAGTACTTC.